Presented here are 15 T cell receptor beta chains from one specimen sequenced in a study of blood T cell repertoires in COVID-19. Profiling relied on immunoSEQ multiplex PCR, and the TCRdb table lists in-frame clones only, not all of them. The table includes around 250,000 clones, about 91% detected once. The sample was PBMCs or T cells enriched from blood (not recorded which). The receptors were gathered from a human donor in a cohort exposed to, infected with or recovered from COVID-19 (not recorded which). The donor label of this sample is uncertain.

The V call is TRBV6-5, the J call TRBJ1-6; no clear D. V was clipped by 8 bases and J by 5 bases, with 13 bases between them. In germline, CDR1 is MNHEY, CDR2 SVGAGI. This CDR3 is built from 14 residues. The CDR3, as DNA: TGTGCCAGCGGACGGGGAATTGATAATTCACCCCTCCACTTT. Encoded protein: CASGRGIDNSPLHF.

The rearrangement joins TRBV11-2 to TRBJ2-3; TRBD1 matches at 8 bases. The CDR3 is 15 amino acids. Germline CDR1 and CDR2: SGHAT and FQNNGV. V was clipped by 4 bases and J by 5 bases; unmatched bases: 8. DNA of the CDR3: TGTGCCAGCAGCTCAAGGACAGGGTATGAAGATACGCAGTATTTT. Its protein is CASSSRTGYEDTQYF.

The gene calls are TRBV2 and TRBJ1-6, with 11 bases lining up with TRBD1. The CDR3 has 15 amino acids. J was trimmed by 7 bases and V by 10 bases; bases with no gene match: 9. Germline CDR1 SNHLY, CDR2 FYNNEI. The CDR3 sequence is CATQGDRGKNSPLHF. For the CDR3, the DNA is TGTGCCACCCAAGGGGACAGGGGGAAAAATTCACCCCTCCACTTT.

This chain joins TRBV18 and TRBJ1-2; D uncertain. CDR3 length: 15 residues. Trimming cost V 0 bases and J 5 bases, with 13 bases left between them. Germline values: CDR1 KGHSH, CDR2 LQKENI. The DNA of the CDR3 is TGTGCCAGCTCACCACCGTCGGGTCGGGGATATGGCTACACCTTC. It yields the protein CASSPPSGRGYGYTF.

The rearrangement joins TRBV3-1 (or the pseudogene TRBV3-2) to TRBJ2-3; D is possibly TRBD1 (6 bases). Germline loops: CDR1 LGHDT, CDR2 YNNKEL (reference sequence). Trimming pared 4 bases from V and 4 bases from J, leaving 18 bases between. This CDR3 is 16 amino acids long. CDR3 residues: CASSPYSLGTSDTQYF. The CDR3 coding sequence is TGTGCCAGCAGCCCCTACAGTCTCGGGACATCAGATACGCAGTATTTT.

Details on this clone: Distinct nucleotide sequences in the sample also encode this CDR3. The chain employs TRBV3-1 (or the pseudogene TRBV3-2) and TRBJ1-2; possibly TRBD1 for D (6 bases). This CDR3 contains 12 residues. Germline V gene sequence: CDR1 LGHDT, CDR2 YNNKEL (reference sequence). The V gene lost 7 bases and the J gene lost 8 bases, with 14 bases spanning the gap. The CDR3 sequence is CASKRAGEGYTF. The CDR3 bases are TGTGCCAGCAAAAGGGCAGGGGAGGGCTACACCTTC.

V and J are TRBV5-4 and TRBJ1-2, with 9 bases aligning to TRBD1. J lost 4 bases, V lost 0 bases, and 4 bases had no gene match. The CDR3 runs 15 residues. The germline CDR1 and CDR2 sequences are SGHNT and YYREEE (reference sequence). CDR3 sequence: CASSLVDRGGYGYTF. The CDR3 bases are TGTGCCAGCAGCTTGGTGGACAGGGGAGGCTATGGCTACACCTTC.

The chain has TRBV30 and TRBJ2-3; D may be TRBD1 (6 bases). Germline CDR1 is GTSNPN and CDR2 is SVGIG (reference sequence). The CDR3 contains 16 residues. Trimming left V 3 bases short and J 2 bases short, with 18 bases between. The CDR3 is CAWSGLTRTDTDTQYF. The CDR3 nucleotides read TGTGCCTGGAGCGGCCTGACCCGGACAGACACAGATACGCAGTATTTT.

In this sample, this clone turned up once. This chain joins TRBV30 and TRBJ1-1, with unresolved D. The CDR3 is 14 amino acids. The germline V and J ends were trimmed by 3 bases and 1 base, with 12 bases remaining between them. The germline CDR1 and CDR2 sequences are GTSNPN and SVGIG (reference sequence). This CDR3 reads CAWRALTRNTEAFF. The CDR3, as DNA: TGTGCCTGGAGGGCCCTGACTAGGAACACTGAAGCTTTCTTT.

The CDR3 DNA reads as TGTGCCACCAGTGATTTCAATCGGGACAACACAGATACGCAGTATTTT. This sequence encodes CATSDFNRDNTDTQYF. V gene TRBV24-1 combines with J gene TRBJ2-3; a possible D gene is TRBD1 (6 bases). The germline V gene has CDR1 KGHDR and CDR2 SFDVKD. The CDR3 sequence is 16 residues long. V was shortened by 1 base and J by 2 bases, with 12 bases between the two germline ends.

The chain combines TRBV24-1 with TRBJ1-2; 8 nucleotides match TRBD1. The junction had 8 bases not matched to a gene; V was cut back by 4 bases and J by 8 bases. CDR3 size: 14 residues. Germline CDR1 is KGHDR and CDR2 is SFDVKD. CDR3 sequence (DNA): TGTGCCACCAGTGAAAGTCAGGGGGCGCGGGGCTACACCTTC. This codes for CATSESQGARGYTF.

The chain is built from TRBV5-1 and TRBJ2-2, with TRBD1 identical over 8 bases. The CDR3 runs 15 residues. V trimming: 7 bases; J trimming: 3 bases; junction bases outside the gene matches: 8. Per germline, CDR1 SGHRS and CDR2 YFSETQ. The CDR3 DNA reads as TGCGCCAGCGTAATGGACAGGGCGGACACCGGGGAGCTGTTTTTT. Encoded protein: CASVMDRADTGELFF.

The rearrangement links TRBV12-3 or TRBV12-4 to TRBJ1-1; D uncertain. CDR3 size: 13 residues. Trimming took off 6 bases at V and 8 bases at J, with 16 bases between the two ends. CDR3 DNA sequence: TGTGCCAGCAGGCCTAATGGGCAAGTCGAAGCTTTCTTT. It codes for CASRPNGQVEAFF.

This chain uses TRBV10-1 with TRBJ1-2; D ambiguous. Germline CDR1 is WNHNN and CDR2 is SYGVQD (reference sequence). The CDR3 loop spans 11 amino acids. The germline V and J ends were trimmed by 4 bases and 7 bases, with 7 bases remaining between them. CDR3 DNA sequence: TGCGCCAGCAGTGGACGGGTTGGCTACACCTTC. Residues: CASSGRVGYTF.

This sequence joins TRBV5-5 and TRBJ1-6, with a weak D call TRBD1 (6 bases). The V gene lost 4 bases and the J gene lost 9 bases, with 11 bases spanning the gap. Germline V CDR1 and CDR2: SGHKS, YYEKEE (reference sequence). CDR3 length: 13 residues. The CDR3 loop is CASSKGQISPLHF. CDR3 coding DNA: TGTGCCAGCAGCAAAGGACAGATTTCACCCCTCCACTTT.